The clone carrying this T cell receptor (beta chain) came up a few times. Its antigen is unidentified. The data were taken from a study of cytomegalovirus exposure and HLA in healthy donors. Study at large: The approximately 670 first-cohort repertoires and the roughly 130 validation repertoires shared the same platform, a later analysis reported.

Broader study findings: Some TCR beta chains (more than 150 of them) were listed as cytomegalovirus-associated.

The protocol was immunoSEQ multiplex PCR, while the TCRdb copy is restricted to in-frame clones and leaves out a portion. The profile shows fewer than 200,000 clones, about nine tenths of them singletons. The receptor's source is a man aged 25 to 45 in good health and CMV-seropositive. Sequencing was carried out using PBMCs.

CDR3 DNA sequence: TGTGCCAGCAGTTTCCTGGAGCTAAAGAGCTCCTACAATGAGCAGTTCTTC. Residues: CASSFLELKSSYNEQFF. The chain combines TRBV27 with TRBJ2-1; D gene ambiguous. The CDR3 runs 17 residues. The germline V and J ends were trimmed by 3 bases and 0 bases, with 15 bases remaining between them. In germline, CDR1 is MNHEY, CDR2 SMNVEV (reference sequence).